Described below is a single T cell receptor beta chain sequence and its context. This entry belongs to a study of blood T cell repertoires in COVID-19. At the level of the study: From T cells, B-cell-depleted T cells, or PBMCs came the material, which was cDNA or gDNA.

Study processing details: It was from reference gene primer amplification that nucleated cell counts were estimated. The assay was immunoSEQ multiplex PCR, and TCRdb's table has in-frame clones only and misses some. The D gene and trimming were derived from the DNA, and the V and J assignments and clone size from that table. The sample lists approximately 210,000 clones; approximately 81% were seen once. Seattle-derived patients entered the study during active infection and were followed longitudinally. The CDR3 runs to 15 residues. The V gene lost 4 bases and the J gene lost 1 base, with 10 bases spanning the gap. From germline, CDR1 is MDHEN and CDR2 SYDVKM.

The chain carries TRBV28 and TRBJ2-2; D possibly corresponds to TRBD1 (5 bases). Sequencing used peripheral blood. The clonotype comes from a woman older than 75 with COVID-19, enrolled during active disease. The CDR3 DNA follows: TGTGCCAGCAGTTATGGGGCCCTGAACACCGGGGAGCTGTTTTTT. Encoded protein: CASSYGALNTGELFF.